This TCR beta chain originates from a study of T cells after yellow fever vaccination. Study-level background: Low-cell-number fractions were prepared with SMART-Seq v4 Ultra Low Input.

Notes on the study in general: Though weaker, the secondary response peaked faster, on day 5 versus 15. Post-booster repertoires contained most primary-vaccination clones again (96% CD4, approximately 88% CD8).

The table lists this clonotype with many counts. Its antigen is undetermined. The CDR3 covers 17 residues. Trimming left V 9 bases short and J 4 bases short, with 27 bases between. It was through 5'RACE template switching that TCR cDNA was made, with a universal primer site and UMIs added. From the 5' RACE reads, TCRdb called clonotypes with MiXCR, one entry per CDR3 protein. This sample has about 320,000 distinct CDR3 sequences, with 6.8% found just once. This chain joins TRBV12-3 or TRBV12-4 and TRBJ1-1, with D possibly TRBD1 on 5 matching bases. The origin of this receptor is a man younger than 30 who received the YFV17D yellow fever vaccine. The sequencing used PBMCs, collected roughly 46 days after the first yellow fever vaccination. The CDR3 nucleotides are TGTGCCAGTGCTTCCGGGACGTGGTTTCAACAAAGCACTGAAGCTTTCTTT. Amino acid sequence: CASASGTWFQQSTEAFF.